These 25 T cell receptor beta chains were sequenced from one sample in a study of radiotherapy plus CTLA-4 blockade in lung cancer. Using immunoSEQ multiplex PCR, the repertoire was profiled, and TCRdb retains in-frame clones only, with some absent. The data contain 110,000 or so clones, more than 65% of them singletons. The sequencing here drew on peripheral blood, taken from a patient treated with radiotherapy plus ipilimumab. The source is a human donor with non-small cell lung cancer who had a partial response to radiotherapy plus ipilimumab.

This clone came up once. This chain links TRBV30 with TRBJ2-5; 9 bases align to TRBD2. The DNA matches TRBJ2-7 better at its end, which makes the J call doubtful. This CDR3 is 14 amino acids long. Germline CDR1 is GTSNPN and CDR2 is SVGIG (reference sequence). DNA of the CDR3: TGTGCCTGGAGAAATAGCGGGAGCACTTACGAGCAGTACTTC. Its protein is CAWRNSGSTYEQYF.

V is TRBV6-5 and J is TRBJ2-7, with TRBD1 matching 9 bases. The V and J ends lost 7 bases and 2 bases, in that order; junction bases with no gene match: 9. CDR1 MNHEY and CDR2 SVGAGI come from the germline V gene. The CDR3 covers 15 residues. This chain's CDR3 is CASTPGQGITYEQYF. The CDR3 nucleotides read TGTGCCAGCACCCCGGGACAGGGTATCACCTACGAGCAGTACTTC.

A word on this clone: This CDR3 is also generated by other DNA sequences in the sample. The CDR3 sequence: CAWRRPGQKYNEQFF. The CDR3 DNA sequence: TGTGCCTGGAGGAGGCCCGGACAGAAGTACAATGAGCAGTTCTTC. V is TRBV30 and J is TRBJ2-1, with D possibly matching TRBD1 (6 bases). The CDR3 contains 15 residues. The germline V and J ends were trimmed by 3 bases and 4 bases, with 16 bases remaining between them. Germline V gene sequence: CDR1 GTSNPN, CDR2 SVGIG (reference sequence). The entire variable domain, with the rest obtained from reference TRBV30 and TRBJ2-1, is as follows: SQTIHQWPATLVQPVGSPLSLECTVEGTSNPNLYWYRQAAGRGLQLLFYSVGIGQISSEVPQNLSASRPQDRQFILSSKKLLLSDSGFYLCAWRRPGQKYNEQFFGPGTRLTVL.

The rearrangement links TRBV12-5 to TRBJ1-6; TRBD1 aligns across 7 bases. V was pared by 4 bases and J by 6 bases, with 3 bases of the junction left unmatched. Per germline, CDR1 LGHNT and CDR2 FRNRAP. The CDR3 runs 14 residues. The CDR3 region has the DNA TGTGCTAGTGGTTCGGGACAGACTAATTCACCCCTCCACTTT. It specifies CASGSGQTNSPLHF.

This clone was recorded only once. This rearrangement joins TRBV4-1 to TRBJ2-1; 9 bases are a match to TRBD2. The CDR3 spans 16 residues. Losses at the gene ends were 0 bases for V and 8 bases for J; bases not matched to a gene: 8. The germline gives CDR1 MGHRA, CDR2 YSYEKL. This CDR3 reads CASSQDRLAAMYEQFF. Here the CDR3 DNA reads TGCGCCAGCAGCCAAGATCGACTAGCGGCAATGTATGAGCAGTTCTTC.

V and J are TRBV9 and TRBJ1-4, with D uncertain. V lost 3 bases and J lost 4, with 13 bases in between. CDR1 and CDR2 from the germline V gene are SGDLS and YYNGEE. This CDR3 has 15 residues. The CDR3 bases are TGTGCCAGCAGCGCCAGTCACGATTATAATGAAAAACTGTTTTTT. It yields the protein CASSASHDYNEKLFF.

The V gene is TRBV5-6, the J gene TRBJ1-4; 11 nucleotides agree with TRBD1. With V trimmed by 4 bases and J by 7 bases, 3 bases remained unmatched. This CDR3 contains 14 residues. Germline CDR1 reads SGHDT; CDR2 reads YYEEEE. The CDR3 is CASSGTGGFEKLFF. CDR3 DNA: TGTGCCAGCAGCGGGACAGGGGGGTTTGAAAAACTGTTTTTT.

The rearrangement joins TRBV7-3 to TRBJ2-1; TRBD2 is a possible D gene (6 bases). Trimming took 5 bases from V and 10 from J, leaving 15 bases between them. This CDR3 spans 13 amino acids. The germline V gene encodes CDR1 SGHTA and CDR2 FQGTGA. The CDR3 loop reads CASSDRGGVEQFF. For the CDR3, the DNA is TGTGCCAGCAGCGACCGAGGCGGGGTAGAGCAGTTCTTC.

The sample holds one count of this clone. The chain links TRBV19 to TRBJ2-7; 9 nucleotides line up with TRBD1. V shed 3 bases, J shed 4 bases, and the junction held 7 bases outside the gene matches. The length of the CDR3 is 15 residues. Germline-derived CDR1 and CDR2 are LNHDA and SQIVND (reference sequence). In DNA, the CDR3 is TGTGCCAGTAGTATGGCCTCACAGGGGGCGTACGAGCAGTACTTC. Translation: CASSMASQGAYEQYF.

This clone was recorded once. This sequence joins TRBV27 and TRBJ2-1; D is undetermined. The CDR3 covers 12 residues. The germline CDR1 and CDR2 sequences are MNHEY and SMNVEV (reference sequence). The DNA of the CDR3 is TGTGCTACAACCGGCGGTCTGAATGAGCAGTTCTTC. Translated: CATTGGLNEQFF.

This sequence joins TRBV28 and TRBJ1-2; weak D call: TRBD1 (5 bases). Germline-derived CDR1 and CDR2 are MDHEN and SYDVKM. Trimming left V 2 bases short and J 3 bases short, with 10 bases between. The CDR3 sequence is 14 residues long. The CDR3 nucleotides read TGTGCCAGCAGTTTACCGGACAAGTACTATGGCTACACCTTC. This translates into CASSLPDKYYGYTF.

This clone was detected once. The J gene is TRBJ2-7, the V gene TRBV28; no definite D call. Germline loops: CDR1 MDHEN, CDR2 SYDVKM. V shed 7 bases and J shed 4 bases, with 14 bases lying between them. The length of the CDR3 is 13 residues. CDR3 in DNA: TGTGCCAGCACCCTAACACAGAATTACGAGCAGTACTTC. Protein: CASTLTQNYEQYF.

This chain uses TRBV28 with TRBJ1-3; TRBD1 is a possible D gene (5 bases). Germline V gives CDR1 MDHEN, CDR2 SYDVKM. CDR3 length equals 15 residues. Trimming cost V 1 base and J 4 bases, with 11 bases left between them. CDR3 DNA: TGTGCCAGCAGTTTATCAGGGATCCGGGGAAACACCATATATTTT. Translating gives CASSLSGIRGNTIYF.

The rearrangement joins TRBV9 to TRBJ1-2, with 7 bases fitting TRBD1. The CDR3 spans 13 residues. Trimming at V came to 4 bases and at J to 10 bases, leaving 10 bases not matched to a gene. Germline V gene data show CDR1 as SGDLS and CDR2 as YYNGEE. The CDR3 loop reads CASSKATGFVYTF. The DNA for the CDR3 is TGTGCCAGCAGCAAAGCGACAGGGTTTGTCTACACCTTC.

The gene calls are TRBV2 and TRBJ2-1; TRBD2 matches at 13 bases. The V gene's germline CDR1 is SNHLY and CDR2 FYNNEI. The CDR3 consists of 14 residues. Trimming took 8 bases from V and 7 from J; bases not matched to a gene: 5. The CDR3 DNA reads TGTGCCAGCGGGGGACTAGCGGGGTATAATGAGCAGTTCTTC. It specifies CASGGLAGYNEQFF.

This sequence joins TRBV28 and TRBJ2-7; maybe TRBD2 (6 bases). With 4 bases removed from V and 0 bases from J, the gap between germline ends came to 13 bases. CDR1 MDHEN and CDR2 SYDVKM come from the germline V gene. This CDR3 has 15 residues. The CDR3 sequence: CASSSPIGSSYEQYF. The CDR3 DNA reads as TGTGCCAGCAGTTCCCCTATCGGGAGCTCCTACGAGCAGTACTTC.

The chain uses TRBV9 and TRBJ2-1, with 8 bases aligning to TRBD2. V lost 2 bases to trimming and J lost 12 bases; unmatched junction nucleotides: 10. Germline CDR1 reads SGDLS; CDR2 reads YYNGEE. The CDR3 is 14 residues long. DNA of the CDR3: TGTGCCAGCAGCGTCGGGACTAGGGAGGGGGTGCAGTTCTTC. The encoded protein is CASSVGTREGVQFF.

This clone was seen repeatedly, ten times or more. The chain combines TRBV29-1 with TRBJ2-1, with 7 nucleotides matching TRBD2. The CDR3 is 13 amino acids. The germline CDR1 and CDR2 sequences are SQVTM and ANQGSEA. Trimming took 4 bases from V and 9 from J; bases not matched to a gene: 9. Here the CDR3 DNA reads TGCAGCGTTGTCCATCGCGGGGGATCTGAGCAGTTCTTC. Amino acids: CSVVHRGGSEQFF.

The chain is built from TRBV6-5 and TRBJ1-2; TRBD1 matches 9 bases. The ends lost 7 bases at V and 7 bases at J; junction bases unmatched: 10. The V gene's germline CDR1 is MNHEY and CDR2 SVGAGI. This CDR3 has 14 amino acids. CDR3 loop: CASILSRDRVGYTF. The CDR3 DNA is TGTGCCAGCATCCTGTCCCGGGACAGGGTTGGCTACACCTTC.

This chain connects TRBV11-2 to TRBJ1-1; 7 nucleotides match TRBD1. CDR3 size: 16 residues. The ends lost 3 bases at V and 1 base at J; junction bases unmatched: 8. The germline CDR1 and CDR2 sequences are SGHAT and FQNNGV. CDR3 residues: CASSLQTGTANTEAFF. DNA of the CDR3: TGTGCCAGCAGCTTGCAAACCGGGACAGCGAACACTGAAGCTTTCTTT.

V usage is TRBV4-2 and J usage is TRBJ1-2, with a possible D match to TRBD1 (6 bases). V was shortened by 4 bases and J by 7 bases, with 19 bases between the two germline ends. The CDR3 covers 15 residues. Germline lookup yields CDR1 LGHNA and CDR2 YNFKEQ. CDR3 nucleotide sequence: TGTGCCAGCAGCCGAACTATCGACAGGTTCTCTGGCTACACCTTC. It yields the protein CASSRTIDRFSGYTF.

The chain uses TRBV23-1 and TRBJ1-1; 12 nucleotides align to TRBD1. TRBV23-1 is labeled an ORF, and its function is uncertain. This CDR3 has 20 residues. V lost 0 bases to trimming and J lost 0 bases; unmatched junction nucleotides: 11. The CDR3 coding sequence is TGCGCCAGCAGTCAATCGGGGACAGGGGGCGCGGAAAGGGTGAACACTGAAGCTTTCTTT. Protein sequence: CASSQSGTGGAERVNTEAFF.

CDR3 residues: CASRPLAGVLNEQFF. CDR3 DNA: TGTGCCAGCAGACCCCTAGCGGGAGTCCTCAATGAGCAGTTCTTC. The chain links TRBV6-6 to TRBJ2-1; TRBD2 matches at 10 bases. This CDR3 spans 15 amino acids. V shed 6 bases, J shed 6 bases, and the junction held 8 bases outside the gene matches. Germline CDR1 MNHNY, CDR2 SVGAGI (reference sequence).

This clone was picked up a small number of times. V is TRBV29-1 and J is TRBJ1-2; no firm D call. Germline V CDR1 and CDR2: SQVTM, ANQGSEA. V lost 3 bases to trimming and J lost 8 bases, with 10 bases between them. This CDR3 region has 11 residues. CDR3 in DNA: TGCAGCGTTGAGGCCCGGGGAGGCTACACCTTC. Amino acids: CSVEARGGYTF.

This chain joins TRBV6-5 and TRBJ1-5; unclear D gene. The V gene's germline CDR1 is MNHEY and CDR2 SVGAGI. V was clipped by 8 bases and J by 9 bases, with 8 bases between them. The CDR3 length is 10 residues. The CDR3 nucleotides are TGTGCCAGCGGGCAGTGGCCCCAGCATTTT. Residues: CASGQWPQHF.